The present T cell receptor beta chain was sequenced within a study of T-cell reconstitution after alpha-beta-depleted transplantation in children. V was trimmed by 3 bases and J by 4 bases, leaving 14 bases between them. The CDR3 covers 15 residues. For TCRbeta, the library was prepared with unique molecular identifiers. TCRdb reanalysed the PCR reads using MiXCR and keeps one entry per CDR3 protein. This table holds hundreds of thousands of distinct CDR3 sequences, approximately 15% found once. Study findings and constraints: Reportedly, roughly two months post-transplant, alpha-beta T cells arose from several hundred expanded graft clones. Once a year had passed after transplant, T-cell counts and diversity came mostly from newly produced T cells. Surviving recipient cells, namely T cells and thymic progenitors, were the source of high day-60 TCRbeta diversity in some patients.

This clonotype was detected only once. Its antigen is as yet unknown. The sequencing used PBMCs, mostly from graft donor cells, collected 360 days after TCRalphabeta/CD19-depleted stem cell transplant. This sequence originates from a male patient between 10 and 17 years old who had a stem cell transplant for acute lymphoblastic leukemia, so the T cells may come from the graft donor. The V call is TRBV12-3 or TRBV12-4, the J call TRBJ2-3; possible D gene TRBD1, 6 bases. The CDR3 DNA is TGTGCCAGCAGTTTCCGGGCCAGGGGCCCAGATACGCAGTATTTT. Translating it yields CASSFRARGPDTQYF.